This T cell receptor (beta chain) was recorded in a study of T cell responses to AZD1222 COVID-19 vaccine (dated by TCRdb to the early 2020s). About the full investigation: Because spike-specific TCR depth and breadth did not differ between the two schedules, AZD1222 recipients who got a second dose at roughly 4 weeks were pooled with those who got a second dose at roughly 12 weeks. A total of roughly 240 trial participants underwent TCR sequencing, of whom some 210 received two doses of AZD1222 and 26 received two doses of the MenACWY control vaccine. Enrollment into the trials was organized by age into subgroups of 18-55, 56-69 and 70-plus years, and those subgroups contained about 160, 30 and 59 TCR-sequenced participants, respectively.

The CDR3 regions of human TCRbeta chains were subjected to immunosequencing. Concerning the study's data processing: TCRs in the repertoires were compared against a reference library of SARS-CoV-2-specific TCRs that had been generated with the MIRA antigen-specificity platform. Breadth was defined as the fraction of unique TCRs that were SARS-CoV-2-associated. Depth was defined as the fraction of total T cells that were SARS-CoV-2-associated. Using the MIRA data, each spike-specific TCR was mapped to the spike region that the TCR reacts to and placed in a CD4 or CD8 class. Log10-transformed breadth and depth values were compared by one-way ANOVA with Sidak's multiple comparisons tests. Drawn from immuneACCESS, this table holds only the in-frame rearrangements with V and J called that TCRdb kept. Clones are partly lost; checked studies trace under half to an unresolved V gene and leave the rest unexplained. V and J calls and clone size are as listed in that table; D and trimming were resolved from the DNA. This sample is represented by roughly 97,000 clones; 93% of them were singletons. In total, the top ten clones hold roughly 5% of the sample.

What the work shows at the level of the full study, not this receptor alone: Nearly half of unique spike-specific TCRs reportedly recognized epitopes outside regions mutated in the B.1.351 and B.1.1.7 variants. Participants were mostly white British, with more females than males. The authors suggested clonal diversity may have been underestimated. Conclusions about previously exposed vaccinees are limited, since just five or six AZD1222 recipients were seropositive for SARS-CoV-2 at baseline. After two AZD1222 doses, spike-specific TCR breadth and depth were significantly higher than at day 0 and than in MenACWY recipients. The vaccine-associated CD4 TCRs covered the entire spike protein, and the dominant responses fell in regions 160-218 and 743-854. Because no day 14 peak-response samples were available, repertoires were characterized only after the peak T cell response. The 56-69-year group was small, and its depth increase did not reach significance, likely because of low power.

The sample's time point, from its label and the paper: baseline before first vaccination. Samples from vaccinated people were obtained from the UK trials COV001 and COV002, which included a single-blind randomized controlled phase 2/3 trial of AZD1222 (ChAdOx1 nCoV-19) in healthy adults. For TCRbeta chain sequencing, PBMC samples were collected from trial participants at day 0 and at day 28 after the second dose. Trimming at the junction amounts to 1 base on V and 0 bases on J, and the germline ends lie 1 base apart. Including cysteine and phenylalanine, the CDR3 has 12 amino acids. Kept here is only the CDR3 DNA, which spans 36 bases and is read in frame from base 1. From a lookup of the germline V gene (reference sequence), CDR1 and CDR2 are SEHNR and FQNEAQ. For this clone: Which antigen it targets is not known. No per-base quality is available; no much larger clone lies one base away.

The TCR was taken from an adult in good health. The chain uses TRBV7-9 and TRBJ2-7; no D segment can be confidently identified. This specimen consisted of peripheral blood, obtained on day 0 of AZD1222 vaccination. The CDR3 protein is CASSLVSYEQYF. In nucleotides, the sequence is TGTGCCAGCAGCTTAGTCTCCTACGAGCAGTACTTC.